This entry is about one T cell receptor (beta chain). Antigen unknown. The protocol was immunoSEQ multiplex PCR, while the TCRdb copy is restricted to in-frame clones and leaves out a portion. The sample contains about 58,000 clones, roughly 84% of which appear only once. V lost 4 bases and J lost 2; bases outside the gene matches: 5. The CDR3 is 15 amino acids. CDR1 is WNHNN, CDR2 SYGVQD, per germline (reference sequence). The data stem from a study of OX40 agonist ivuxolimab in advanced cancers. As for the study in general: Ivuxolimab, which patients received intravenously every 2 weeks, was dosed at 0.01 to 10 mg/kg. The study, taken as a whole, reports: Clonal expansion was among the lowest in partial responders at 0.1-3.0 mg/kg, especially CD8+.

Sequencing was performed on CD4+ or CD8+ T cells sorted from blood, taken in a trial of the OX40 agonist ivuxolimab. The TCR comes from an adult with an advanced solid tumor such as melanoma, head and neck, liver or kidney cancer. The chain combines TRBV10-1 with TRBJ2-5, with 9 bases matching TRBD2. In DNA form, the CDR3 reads TGCGCCAGCAGTGGGATAGCGGGGGATCAAGAGACCCAGTACTTC. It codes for CASSGIAGDQETQYF.